This TCR beta chain was sequenced in a study of chronic HIV infection and antiretroviral therapy. TCRdb analysed the 5' RACE reads with MiXCR anew, one entry per CDR3 protein. The table includes about 38,000 distinct CDR3 sequences, more than 8% detected once. There are 18 residues in the CDR3. The chain couples TRBV21-1 to TRBJ2-3; TRBD2 was called by the table and not checked on the DNA. TRBV21-1 is a listed pseudogene. Sample: peripheral blood. The source is an adult who had HIV and had not received antiretroviral therapy, or was an uninfected healthy control (not recorded which). In DNA, the CDR3 is TGTGCCCGCCCAAGGAGGGAGCCCGAATTACCGCGCACAGATACGCAGTATTTT. This translates into CARPRREPELPRTDTQYF.